This TCR beta chain was captured in a study of T cells in Graves' hyperthyroidism and ophthalmopathy. The CDR3 sequence is 14 residues long. The germline V gene encodes CDR1 SGDLS and CDR2 YYNGEE. Trimming stripped 3 bases from V and 11 bases from J, with 15 bases between. TCR beta CDR3 regions were amplified from RNA. Initially, a first-round RT-PCR of the TCR CDR3 employed the HTBI primer set. In TCRdb, the multiplex PCR reads were re-called with MiXCR into one record per CDR3 protein. The sample has about 210,000 distinct CDR3 sequences; over 15% are singletons. As for this clonotype: What it binds is unknown.

Study-level results: Clonotypes that were expanded in thyroid above 0.001 mostly appeared in blood too.

Diagnostic decisions used clinical symptoms, serum thyroxine and TRAb, thyroid ultrasound and orbital computed tomography. This chain links TRBV9 with TRBJ1-6, with a possible D match to TRBD1 (6 bases). This clonotype originated in a man aged 50-59 years with Graves' hyperthyroidism. Material: blood. CDR3 region: CASSEGRGGTPLHF. CDR3 coding DNA: TGTGCCAGCAGCGAGGGGAGGGGGGGGACACCCCTCCACTTT.